The 22 T cell receptor beta chains reported below all come from one sample, sequenced in a study of T-cell reconstitution after alpha-beta-depleted transplantation in children. Unique molecular identifiers featured in how the TCRbeta library was prepared. TCRdb used MiXCR to reprocess the PCR reads, holding one entry per CDR3 protein. This table holds fewer than 350,000 distinct CDR3 sequences, around a tenth found once. The specimen comprised PBMCs, sampled before TCRalphabeta/CD19-depleted stem cell transplant. Source of these receptors: a boy under two years old with acute myeloid leukemia, due to receive a stem cell transplant.

The sample holds many counts of this clonotype. The chain combines TRBV5-1 with TRBJ2-5, with TRBD2 as a possible D gene (6 bases). V was shortened by 3 bases and J by 3 bases, with 12 bases between the two germline ends. Looked up from germline, CDR1 is SGHRS and CDR2 is YFSETQ. This CDR3 has 14 amino acids. CDR3 in amino acids: CASSSGTVKETQYF. The CDR3 DNA reads TGCGCCAGCAGCTCGGGGACTGTCAAAGAGACCCAGTACTTC.

The table lists this clonotype with many counts. This chain connects TRBV5-4 to TRBJ2-5; tentative D call: TRBD2 (5 bases). V shed 0 bases and J shed 5 bases, with 14 bases lying between them. Looked up from germline, CDR1 is SGHNT and CDR2 is YYREEE (reference sequence). This CDR3 region has 15 residues. The CDR3 is CASSLANRGGETQYF. The CDR3 DNA is TGTGCCAGCAGCTTGGCCAATCGGGGTGGGGAGACCCAGTACTTC.

Many counts were recorded for this clonotype. The V and J genes are TRBV20-1 and TRBJ1-2; TRBD1 aligns across 9 bases. Germline V lookup: CDR1 DFQATT, CDR2 SNEGSKA (reference sequence). The CDR3 sequence is 14 residues long. With 0 bases clipped from V and 8 bases from J, the junction kept 7 bases outside the gene matches. CDR3 in amino acids: CSARDQQGAGGYTF. The CDR3 bases are TGCAGTGCTAGAGATCAACAGGGGGCGGGAGGCTACACCTTC.

The chain combines TRBV7-9 with TRBJ1-2; D call uncertain. V was pared by 5 bases and J by 5 bases, with 18 bases between. Germline values: CDR1 SEHNR, CDR2 FQNEAQ (reference sequence). This CDR3 region has 15 residues. The CDR3 spells CASSPSMTDAYGYTF. As DNA, the CDR3 is TGTGCCAGCAGCCCCTCCATGACGGACGCTTATGGCTACACCTTC.

This clonotype was detected many times. The J gene is TRBJ2-3, the V gene TRBV20-1, with 7 bases matching TRBD1. The CDR3 is made up of 12 amino acids. CDR1 DFQATT and CDR2 SNEGSKA come from the germline V gene (reference sequence). Germline trimming cut 4 bases from V and 2 bases from J; bases unmatched to any gene: 0. CDR3 loop: CSAKGATDTQYF. The CDR3 coding sequence is TGCAGTGCTAAGGGGGCCACAGATACGCAGTATTTT.

This clonotype occurred many times. The chain employs TRBV5-6 and TRBJ2-1, with 7 bases fitting TRBD2. V was pared by 0 bases and J by 4 bases, with 1 base of the junction left unmatched. Germline V CDR1 and CDR2: SGHDT, YYEEEE. CDR3 length: 14 amino acids. CDR3 nucleotides: TGTGCCAGCAGCTTGGGGACTAGTTACAATGAGCAGTTCTTC. Its translation: CASSLGTSYNEQFF.

This clonotype was detected a few times. The rearrangement links TRBV11-2 to TRBJ2-5, with TRBD2 matching 8 bases. With V trimmed by 2 bases and J by 4 bases, 12 bases remained unmatched. Germline V lookup: CDR1 SGHAT, CDR2 FQNNGV. CDR3 length equals 17 residues. Written as DNA, the CDR3 is TGTGCCAGCAGCTTATATGGTCCGGGAGGGCCAGCAGAGACCCAGTACTTC. This sequence encodes CASSLYGPGGPAETQYF.

This clonotype was picked up one time. The V call is TRBV7-9, the J call TRBJ2-5, with a tentative D call TRBD1 (6 bases). Looked up from germline, CDR1 is SEHNR and CDR2 is FQNEAQ (reference sequence). This CDR3 region has 12 residues. Trimming stripped 6 bases from V and 7 bases from J, with 12 bases between. CDR3 loop: CASRAGERTQYF. In nucleotides, the CDR3 is TGTGCCAGCAGGGCAGGGGAAAGGACCCAGTACTTC.

This clonotype was recorded many times. CDR3 residues: CASSEMDGSLSYNEQFF. CDR3 in DNA: TGTGCCAGCAGTGAAATGGACGGGAGCCTCTCCTACAATGAGCAGTTCTTC. The gene calls are TRBV25-1 and TRBJ2-1; D might be TRBD2 (6 bases). Looked up from germline, CDR1 is MGHDK and CDR2 is SYGVNS. The CDR3 sequence is 17 residues long. Trimming took 2 bases from V and 0 from J, leaving 14 bases between them.

This chain uses TRBV11-2 with TRBJ2-7; the match to TRBD2 covers 14 bases. The trim removed 5 bases at V and 4 bases at J, leaving 10 bases unmatched. The CDR3 contains 17 residues. Germline V lookup: CDR1 SGHAT, CDR2 FQNNGV. Here the CDR3 reads CASSVLPGLAGVYEQYF. The CDR3 coding sequence is TGTGCCAGCAGCGTCCTTCCGGGACTAGCGGGAGTGTACGAGCAGTACTTC.

This chain uses TRBV29-1 with TRBJ1-1, with 9 bases identical to TRBD1. V was clipped by 5 bases and J by 7 bases; unmatched bases: 8. Germline-derived CDR1 and CDR2 are SQVTM and ANQGSEA. The CDR3 is 13 amino acids. Here the CDR3 reads CSVSKTGGSEAFF. Written as DNA, the CDR3 is TGCAGCGTTAGCAAGACAGGGGGAAGTGAAGCTTTCTTT.

Ten or more counts support this clonotype. The rearrangement joins TRBV5-1 to TRBJ2-3, with D perhaps TRBD2 (6 bases). The V end was cut by 9 bases, the J end by 5 bases, with 16 bases between. The CDR3 extends over 13 amino acids. Germline CDR1 is SGHRS and CDR2 is YFSETQ. The CDR3 loop reads CATGGPPVDTQYF. The CDR3 nucleotides read TGCGCCACCGGGGGACCTCCGGTAGATACGCAGTATTTT.

This clonotype was detected only a few times. The V call is TRBV2, the J call TRBJ1-1, with a weak D call TRBD1 (5 bases). V was pared by 7 bases and J by 3 bases, with 12 bases between. In germline, CDR1 is SNHLY, CDR2 FYNNEI. This CDR3 has 13 amino acids. CDR3 sequence reads: CASKNRWYTEAFF. The CDR3 coding sequence is TGTGCCAGCAAAAACAGGTGGTACACTGAAGCTTTCTTT.

This clonotype was recorded at least ten times. This chain links TRBV11-2 with TRBJ2-7; 12 positions match TRBD1. There are 15 residues in the CDR3. Trimming took 5 bases from V and 3 from J; bases not matched to a gene: 5. Germline V lookup: CDR1 SGHAT, CDR2 FQNNGV. Here the CDR3 DNA reads TGTGCCAGCAGCCGGGACAGGGGGCTCTTCTACGAGCAGTACTTC. Its protein product is CASSRDRGLFYEQYF. The variable domain in full, with the rest retrieved from reference TRBV11-2 and TRBJ2-7, is EAGVAQSPRYKIIEKRQSVAFWCNPISGHATLYWYQQILGQGPKLLIQFQNNGVVDDSQLPKDRFSAERLKGVDSTLKIQPAKLEDSAVYLCASSRDRGLFYEQYFGPGTRLTVT.

In its sample, this clonotype was seen many times. V and J are TRBV28 and TRBJ2-7; 13 bases align to TRBD2. Germline loops: CDR1 MDHEN, CDR2 SYDVKM. The CDR3 is made up of 18 amino acids. V trimming: 4 bases; J trimming: 2 bases; junction bases outside the gene matches: 11. As DNA, the CDR3 is TGTGCCAGCAGTTCGAAGCTCTGGACTAGCGGGGGACCCTACGAGCAGTACTTC. Amino acids: CASSSKLWTSGGPYEQYF.

At least ten counts were recorded for this clonotype. Mismatch with germline at one junction end may stem from a read error. The chain joins TRBV6-2 or TRBV6-3 to TRBJ1-5, with 7 nucleotides matching TRBD1. Looked up from germline, CDR1 is MNHEY and CDR2 is SVGEGT. This CDR3 spans 13 amino acids. As DNA, the CDR3 is TGCGCCAGCAGCCTCAGGGGGGATCAGCCCCAGCATTTT. Translated: CASSLRGDQPQHF.

This clonotype occurred many times. The chain uses TRBV11-2 and TRBJ2-7; D tentatively fits TRBD1 or TRBD2 (5 bases each). The V gene lost 4 bases and the J gene lost 2 bases, with 15 bases spanning the gap. The germline CDR1 and CDR2 sequences are SGHAT and FQNNGV. This CDR3 contains 15 residues. The CDR3 loop is CASSSRDLGAYEQYF. The CDR3 DNA is TGTGCCAGCAGCTCCCGGGACCTAGGAGCCTACGAGCAGTACTTC. The whole variable domain, remainder taken from reference TRBV11-2 and TRBJ2-7, is EAGVAQSPRYKIIEKRQSVAFWCNPISGHATLYWYQQILGQGPKLLIQFQNNGVVDDSQLPKDRFSAERLKGVDSTLKIQPAKLEDSAVYLCASSSRDLGAYEQYFGPGTRLTVT.

This clonotype was counted at least ten times. The chain joins TRBV20-1 to TRBJ2-1; 12 bases agree with TRBD2. The V and J ends lost 8 bases and 6 bases, in that order; junction bases with no gene match: 8. The germline gives CDR1 DFQATT, CDR2 SNEGSKA (reference sequence). The CDR3 has 14 residues. The CDR3: CSSSSGRGANEQFF. The CDR3 DNA is TGCAGTTCCTCTAGCGGGAGGGGGGCCAATGAGCAGTTCTTC.

Ten or more counts support this clonotype. This sequence joins TRBV7-9 and TRBJ2-7, with 9 bases identical to TRBD1. The germline CDR1 and CDR2 sequences are SEHNR and FQNEAQ (reference sequence). The junction had 5 bases not matched to a gene; V was cut back by 5 bases and J by 6 bases. This CDR3 is built from 13 residues. CDR3 bases: TGTGCCAGCAGCCTACACAGGGGGCCCGAGCAGTACTTC. Its protein product is CASSLHRGPEQYF.

This clonotype was found a few times. The V call is TRBV18, the J call TRBJ2-7; no definite D call. V lost 3 bases and J lost 3, with 12 bases in between. The CDR3 is 14 residues long. Germline lookup yields CDR1 KGHSH and CDR2 LQKENI. Here the CDR3 reads CASSPSRAGYEQYF. The DNA for the CDR3 is TGTGCCAGCTCACCGTCAAGAGCCGGCTACGAGCAGTACTTC.

This clonotype was seen repeatedly, ten times or more. The V and J genes are TRBV7-3 and TRBJ2-7; 9 nucleotides line up with TRBD1. After removal of 4 bases from V and 7 bases from J, the junction contained 8 bases not matched to a gene. This CDR3 contains 14 residues. Germline values: CDR1 SGHTA, CDR2 FQGTGA. Here the CDR3 reads CASSSTGTGSEQYF. The DNA for the CDR3 is TGTGCCAGCAGCTCCACTGGGACAGGGTCAGAGCAGTACTTC.

This clonotype was counted at least ten times. The CDR3 loop is CASREKPGWSNQPQHF. The DNA of the CDR3 is TGTGCCAGCAGGGAAAAACCGGGTTGGAGCAATCAGCCCCAGCATTTT. The V gene is TRBV6-1, the J gene TRBJ1-5; D ambiguous. The CDR3 covers 16 residues. The germline V and J ends were trimmed by 6 bases and 1 base, with 16 bases remaining between them. CDR1 MNHNS and CDR2 SASEGT come from the germline V gene.